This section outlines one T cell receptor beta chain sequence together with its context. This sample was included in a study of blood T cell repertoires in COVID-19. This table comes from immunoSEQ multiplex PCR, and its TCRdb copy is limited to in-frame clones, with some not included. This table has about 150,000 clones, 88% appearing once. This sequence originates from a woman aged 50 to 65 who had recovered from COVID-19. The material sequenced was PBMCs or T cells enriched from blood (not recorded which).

Here the CDR3 reads CASSLAGGGIYEQYF. CDR3 DNA sequence: TGTGCCAGCAGCTTAGCGGGAGGGGGGATCTACGAGCAGTACTTC. The chain couples TRBV7-9 to TRBJ2-7; a possible D gene is TRBD2 (7 bases). The length of the CDR3 is 15 residues. Germline CDR1 SEHNR, CDR2 FQNEAQ (reference sequence). The V gene lost 0 bases and the J gene lost 3 bases, with 12 bases spanning the gap.